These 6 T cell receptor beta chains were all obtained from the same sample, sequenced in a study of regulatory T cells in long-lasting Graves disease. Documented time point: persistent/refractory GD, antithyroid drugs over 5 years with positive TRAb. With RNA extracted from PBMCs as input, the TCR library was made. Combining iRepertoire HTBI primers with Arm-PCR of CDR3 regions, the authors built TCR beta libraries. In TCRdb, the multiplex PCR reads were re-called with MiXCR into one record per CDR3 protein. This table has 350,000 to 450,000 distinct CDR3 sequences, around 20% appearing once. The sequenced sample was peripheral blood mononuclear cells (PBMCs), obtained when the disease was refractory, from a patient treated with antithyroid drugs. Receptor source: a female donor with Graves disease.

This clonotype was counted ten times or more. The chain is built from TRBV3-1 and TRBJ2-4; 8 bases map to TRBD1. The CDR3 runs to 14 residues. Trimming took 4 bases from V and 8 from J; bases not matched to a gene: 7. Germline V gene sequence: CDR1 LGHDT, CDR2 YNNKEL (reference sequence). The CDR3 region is CASSLSGQGDIQYF. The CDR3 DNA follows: TGTGCCAGCAGCCTCTCTGGACAGGGAGACATTCAGTACTTC.

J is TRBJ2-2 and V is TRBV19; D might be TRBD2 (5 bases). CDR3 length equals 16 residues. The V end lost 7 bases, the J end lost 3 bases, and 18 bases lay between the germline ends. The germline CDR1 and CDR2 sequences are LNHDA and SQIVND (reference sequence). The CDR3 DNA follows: TGTGCCAGTACCAAGTGGGCTAGCTGGGACACCGGGGAGCTGTTTTTT. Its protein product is CASTKWASWDTGELFF.

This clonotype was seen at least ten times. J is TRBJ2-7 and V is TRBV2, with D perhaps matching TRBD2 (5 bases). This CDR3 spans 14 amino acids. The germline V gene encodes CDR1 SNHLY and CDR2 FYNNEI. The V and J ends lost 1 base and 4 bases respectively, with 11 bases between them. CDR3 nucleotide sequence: TGTGCCAGCAGTGAAGACGGAGGAGGTTACGAGCAGTACTTC. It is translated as CASSEDGGGYEQYF.

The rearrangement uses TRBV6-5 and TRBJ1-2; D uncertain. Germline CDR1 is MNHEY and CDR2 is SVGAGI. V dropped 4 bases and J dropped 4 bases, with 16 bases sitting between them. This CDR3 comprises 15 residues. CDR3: CASSSSAGVAYGYTF. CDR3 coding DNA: TGTGCCAGCAGTTCCTCGGCCGGGGTAGCCTATGGCTACACCTTC.

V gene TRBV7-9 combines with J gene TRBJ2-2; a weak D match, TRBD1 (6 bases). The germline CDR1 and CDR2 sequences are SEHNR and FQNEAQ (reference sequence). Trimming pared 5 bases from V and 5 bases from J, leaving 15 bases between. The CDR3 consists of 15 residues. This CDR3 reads CASSLTGTLTGELFF. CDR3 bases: TGTGCCAGCAGCCTTACCGGGACACTAACCGGGGAGCTGTTTTTT.

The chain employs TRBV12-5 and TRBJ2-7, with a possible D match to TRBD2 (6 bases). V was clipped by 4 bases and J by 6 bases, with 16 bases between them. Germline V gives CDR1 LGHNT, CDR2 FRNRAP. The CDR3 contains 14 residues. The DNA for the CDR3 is TGTGCTAGTGGTTCCGAAACGGGAGTGAGCGAGCAGTACTTC. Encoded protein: CASGSETGVSEQYF.